This TCR beta chain was recovered during a study of OX40 agonist ivuxolimab in advanced cancers. The wider study: Dose-escalation cases comprised hepatocellular carcinoma, melanoma, renal cell or head and neck cancer.

Study-level results: Clones of CD4+ and CD8+ blood T cells grew by week 6 at doses of 0.1 to 3.0 mg/kg.

CDR3 length: 16 amino acids. V lost 5 bases and J 6 bases, leaving 20 bases between the germline ends. Germline V gene data show CDR1 as LNHDA and CDR2 as SQIVND (reference sequence). As to this clone: Its antigen remains unknown.

Systemic immunosuppression or autoimmune disease history was grounds to exclude patients. Samples of blood were obtained at baseline, on cycle 4 day 1, and on cycle 7 day 1. Libraries were prepared by immunoSEQ multiplex PCR; TCRdb keeps only in-frame clonotypes and omits some of them. The sample gives tens of thousands of clones, over 75% of which show up once; approximately 0.26% is in the top ten. V and J are TRBV19 and TRBJ1-5; a possible D gene is TRBD1 (6 bases). The sequence came from an adult with an advanced solid tumor such as melanoma, head and neck, liver or kidney cancer. The specimen comprised CD4+ or CD8+ T cells sorted from blood, sampled in a trial of the OX40 agonist ivuxolimab. CDR3 region: CASSPTTGWRSQPQHF. CDR3 bases: TGTGCCAGTAGTCCAACAACAGGGTGGAGAAGTCAGCCCCAGCATTTT.